Below are 18 T cell receptor beta chains sequenced from a single sample in a study of cytomegalovirus exposure and HLA in healthy donors (dated 2017 in TCRdb). Preparation of the library involved the immunoSEQ multiplex PCR assay. For the multiplex PCR, a mixture combining 60 forward primers for TCR Vbeta segments and 13 reverse primers for TCR Jbeta segments was used. This immuneACCESS table, as held by TCRdb, lists in-frame sequences with V and J called but not all clones. Of the missing ones, under half trace to an unresolved V gene in checked studies; the others have no known cause. The sample table holds about 160,000 clones. 1.3% of the sample is taken by the ten largest. Sequencing was performed on PBMCs. The receptors here all came from a woman aged 55-69 years in good health and CMV-seronegative.

This sequence joins TRBV7-9 and TRBJ1-2, with 7 bases identical to TRBD1. In germline, CDR1 is SEHNR, CDR2 FQNEAQ (reference sequence). The CDR3 sequence is 13 residues long. V lost 5 bases to trimming and J lost 4 bases; unmatched junction nucleotides: 4. The CDR3 sequence: CASSLTGLYGYTF. The CDR3 bases are TGTGCCAGCAGCCTGACAGGGCTCTATGGCTACACCTTC.

The chain employs TRBV5-4 and TRBJ2-7, with 9 bases that match TRBD2. V shed 1 base and J 2 bases; nucleotides not matched to a gene: 4. Germline V gene data show CDR1 as SGHNT and CDR2 as YYREEE (reference sequence). The CDR3 covers 15 residues. The CDR3 DNA is TGTGCCAGCAGCTTGTTGAGCGGGGGGCCCTACGAGCAGTACTTC. Encoded protein: CASSLLSGGPYEQYF.

The rearrangement links TRBV18 to TRBJ1-1; D is perhaps TRBD1 (6 bases). CDR1 and CDR2 from the germline V gene are KGHSH and LQKENI. This CDR3 is 17 amino acids long. Trimming removed 0 bases at V and 1 base at J, with 15 bases between. The CDR3 DNA is TGTGCCAGCTCACCACCGGGCTCAGGGGCGAGGAACACTGAAGCTTTCTTT. This encodes CASSPPGSGARNTEAFF.

The chain employs TRBV30 and TRBJ2-3; the D gene is possibly TRBD2 (5 bases). This CDR3 has 15 residues. From germline, CDR1 is GTSNPN and CDR2 SVGIG (reference sequence). V was trimmed by 6 bases and J by 2 bases, leaving 18 bases between them. CDR3 in amino acids: CACRFGLLATDTQYF. The CDR3 DNA is TGTGCCTGCCGCTTCGGACTGTTAGCCACAGATACGCAGTATTTT.

The rearrangement links TRBV7-9 to TRBJ1-2, with D uncertain. This CDR3 contains 14 residues. Trimming took 1 base from V and 4 from J, leaving 10 bases between them. Germline V gene data show CDR1 as SEHNR and CDR2 as FQNEAQ (reference sequence). As DNA, the CDR3 is TGTGCCAGCAGCTTAGGGCAGCGAACCTATGGCTACACCTTC. The encoded protein is CASSLGQRTYGYTF.

The chain combines TRBV19 with TRBJ1-2, with TRBD1 identical over 11 bases. The CDR3 consists of 18 residues. V shed 3 bases and J 4 bases; nucleotides not matched to a gene: 13. Germline V lookup: CDR1 LNHDA, CDR2 SQIVND (reference sequence). CDR3 amino acids: CASSILAGQGGVGYGYTF. CDR3 bases: TGTGCCAGTAGTATTCTGGCGGGACAGGGGGGAGTTGGCTATGGCTACACCTTC.

The genes are TRBV7-9 and TRBJ2-3, with D unresolved. The CDR3 contains 13 residues. The V and J ends lost 1 base and 6 bases respectively, with 8 bases between them. CDR1 is SEHNR and CDR2 is FQNEAQ in the germline V gene (reference sequence). CDR3 DNA sequence: TGTGCCAGCAGCTTAGGAGCTAGGGATACGCAGTATTTT. Protein: CASSLGARDTQYF.

This chain connects TRBV11-2 to TRBJ2-7, with 7 positions matching TRBD2. Trimming at V came to 1 base and at J to 5 bases, leaving 2 bases not matched to a gene. Germline V gives CDR1 SGHAT, CDR2 FQNNGV. CDR3 length equals 13 residues. The CDR3 sequence is CASSLAGRDEQYF. The CDR3, as DNA: TGTGCCAGCAGCTTAGCAGGGAGGGACGAGCAGTACTTC. Using reference TRBV11-2 and TRBJ2-7 for the parts outside the CDR3, the full variable domain is EAGVAQSPRYKIIEKRQSVAFWCNPISGHATLYWYQQILGQGPKLLIQFQNNGVVDDSQLPKDRFSAERLKGVDSTLKIQPAKLEDSAVYLCASSLAGRDEQYFGPGTRLTVT.

The rearrangement uses TRBV5-4 and TRBJ1-1; 7 positions agree with TRBD1. Germline V gene data show CDR1 as SGHNT and CDR2 as YYREEE (reference sequence). J gave up 4 bases and V 4 bases, and 10 bases lay outside the gene matches. The CDR3 spans 15 residues. The DNA for the CDR3 is TGTGCCAGCAGCCCCCGGGACAGAGCAGCCACTGAAGCTTTCTTT. It is translated as CASSPRDRAATEAFF.

The chain uses TRBV4-1 and TRBJ2-5; 9 positions match TRBD1. TRBJ2-7 matches the DNA end more closely, so the J call is doubtful. The CDR3 runs to 15 residues. Germline V gene sequence: CDR1 MGHRA, CDR2 YSYEKL. The CDR3 DNA follows: TGCGCCAGCAGCCAAAGGACAGGGGAGTTACACGAGCAGTACTTC. As protein: CASSQRTGELHEQYF.

J is TRBJ1-4 and V is TRBV4-3, with D possibly being TRBD1 (6 bases). This CDR3 is built from 15 residues. The V end lost 1 base, the J end lost 7 bases, and 13 bases lay between the germline ends. Germline V gene sequence: CDR1 LGHNA, CDR2 YSLEER. As DNA, the CDR3 is TGCGCCAGCAGCCAAGTTATGGGGGCGGGTGAAAAACTGTTTTTT. It encodes CASSQVMGAGEKLFF.

The chain carries TRBV27 and TRBJ2-7; TRBD1 agrees at 8 bases. This CDR3 spans 17 amino acids. J lost 7 bases, V lost 6 bases, and 20 bases had no gene match. Looked up from germline, CDR1 is MNHEY and CDR2 is SMNVEV (reference sequence). For the CDR3, the DNA is TGTGCCAGCAGCCACTATCACCCGGGACAGGCTGACGGGGAGCAGTACTTC. Translating it yields CASSHYHPGQADGEQYF.

The chain recombines TRBV11-2 with TRBJ2-7, with 7 bases identical to TRBD1. Looked up from germline, CDR1 is SGHAT and CDR2 is FQNNGV. V gave up 1 base and J gave up 3 bases; unmatched junction bases: 18. This CDR3 is built from 19 residues. For the CDR3, the DNA is TGTGCCAGCAGCTTAGGGTCTATTCCGAGAACAACAGGGGACTACGAGCAGTACTTC. It translates to CASSLGSIPRTTGDYEQYF.

The J gene is TRBJ2-3, the V gene TRBV9; 7 nucleotides agree with TRBD1. The CDR3 extends over 16 amino acids. Trimming cost V 4 bases and J 0 bases; bases outside gene matches: 8. The V gene's germline CDR1 is SGDLS and CDR2 YYNGEE. The CDR3 loop reads CASSPKTGSSTDTQYF. CDR3 DNA sequence: TGTGCCAGCAGCCCCAAGACAGGGTCTAGCACAGATACGCAGTATTTT.

The rearrangement links TRBV29-1 to TRBJ2-7; no firm D call. This CDR3 is 14 amino acids long. Germline CDR1 reads SQVTM; CDR2 reads ANQGSEA. V was clipped by 4 bases and J by 1 base, with 14 bases between them. DNA of the CDR3: TGCAGCGTTGTTGCCCGAGCTAGGTCCTACGAGCAGTACTTC. This translates into CSVVARARSYEQYF.

The J gene is TRBJ2-1, the V gene TRBV5-1; perhaps TRBD2 as D (7 bases). The length of the CDR3 is 14 residues. CDR1 and CDR2 (germline): SGHRS, YFSETQ. V lost 5 bases and J lost 7, with 16 bases in between. CDR3 residues: CASSDTGGRNEQFF. The DNA of the CDR3 is TGCGCCAGCAGTGATACGGGGGGCCGTAATGAGCAGTTCTTC.

The chain uses TRBV5-5 and TRBJ1-4; D is unclear. Germline V gives CDR1 SGHKS, CDR2 YYEKEE (reference sequence). Between the trimmed V and J ends, which lost 4 bases and 1 base, there was a span of 11 bases. The CDR3 is made up of 15 amino acids. The CDR3 nucleotides are TGTGCCAGCAGCCCCCCGGGATTAACTAATGAAAAACTGTTTTTT. Translating it yields CASSPPGLTNEKLFF.

The rearrangement joins TRBV30 to TRBJ1-1; 8 bases are shared with TRBD1. This CDR3 is 13 amino acids long. V shed 0 bases and J 6 bases; nucleotides not matched to a gene: 3. Per germline, CDR1 GTSNPN and CDR2 SVGIG (reference sequence). CDR3 nucleotide sequence: TGTGCCTGGAGTGTAGGGACAGGTTCTGAAGCTTTCTTT. This sequence encodes CAWSVGTGSEAFF.